The rows below give T cell receptor beta chains drawn from one sample of a study of PD-1 blockade in classical Hodgkin lymphoma. The repertoire was sequenced with immunoSEQ multiplex PCR; TCRdb's copy has only in-frame clones and lacks some. The table shows 55,000 to 60,000 clones, with more than 85% occurring only once. The sample was peripheral blood mononuclear cells (PBMCs), taken before the second cycle of nivolumab. The source is a human donor with classical Hodgkin lymphoma. Each CDR3 is given with its conserved first and last residue. D genes are given only for firm matches. The size entry is marked missing in some rows and otherwise reads once, few, many or a size class.

j_call | d_call | clone_size | v_call | cdr3_aa | cdr3_nt
TRBJ1-1 | - | - | TRBV6-6 | CASSYADTEAFF | TGTGCCAGCAGTTACGCCGACACTGAAGCTTTCTTT
TRBJ2-3 | TRBD2 | - | TRBV5-1 | CASSLGLAGGPTDTQYF | TGCGCCAGCAGCTTGGGACTAGCGGGAGGGCCAACAGATACGCAGTATTTT
TRBJ1-4 | - | - | TRBV27 | CASSLRETERPATNEKLFF | TGTGCCAGCAGTTTACGGGAGACAGAGCGTCCGGCAACTAATGAAAAACTGTTTTTT
TRBJ2-7 | - | - | TRBV6-5 | CASSRAMVHEQYF | TGTGCCAGCAGCCGCGCAATGGTCCACGAGCAGTACTTC
TRBJ2-1 | TRBD2 | once | TRBV7-8 | CASSFSGGGYNEQFF | TGTGCCAGCAGCTTCTCTGGGGGGGGCTACAATGAGCAGTTCTTC
TRBJ2-7 | TRBD2 | - | TRBV12-5 | CASGLVSGASSYEQYF | TGTGCTAGTGGTTTGGTCAGCGGGGCAAGCTCCTACGAGCAGTACTTC
TRBJ2-6 | - | - | TRBV11-2 | CASSLGQPGANVLTF | TGTGCCAGCAGCTTAGGCCAGCCTGGGGCCAACGTCCTGACTTTC
TRBJ1-6 | TRBD1 | - | TRBV28 | CASSPTGYDNSPLHF | TGTGCCAGCAGTCCGACAGGGTACGATAATTCACCCCTCCACTTT
TRBJ2-7 | - | once | TRBV13 | CASSFIGDYEQYF | TGTGCCAGCAGTTTTATTGGGGACTACGAGCAGTACTTC
TRBJ2-7 | - | - | TRBV7-2 | CASSFEGREQYF | TGTGCCAGCAGCTTCGAGGGTCGCGAGCAGTACTTC
TRBJ2-7 | TRBD1 | - | TRBV30 | CAWSAPPGGQGTYEQYF | TGTGCCTGGAGTGCACCCCCTGGCGGACAGGGGACCTACGAGCAGTACTTC
TRBJ2-5 | - | - | TRBV7-6 | CASSPTAVGQYF | TGTGCCAGCAGCCCGACGGCCGTCGGTCAGTACTTC
TRBJ1-1 | - | - | TRBV19 | CASTTTGNTEAFF | TGTGCCAGTACCACGACAGGGAACACTGAAGCTTTCTTT
TRBJ2-3 | TRBD2 | - | TRBV4-3 | CASSQGTSGSSTDTQYF | TGCGCCAGCAGCCAAGGGACTAGCGGGAGTAGCACAGATACGCAGTATTTT
TRBJ2-1 | - | - | TRBV15 | CATSRDPQTLSYNEQFF | TGTGCCACCAGCAGAGACCCCCAGACCCTCTCCTACAATGAGCAGTTCTTC
TRBJ2-3 | TRBD2 | - | TRBV19 | CASRLGGMRVVDTQYF | TGTGCCAGCCGCCTGGGAGGGATGAGGGTTGTAGATACGCAGTATTTT
TRBJ1-6 | - | - | TRBV7-9 | CASNPVLFNSPLHF | TGTGCCAGCAACCCCGTCCTTTTTAATTCACCCCTCCACTTT
TRBJ1-5 | - | few | TRBV6-6 | CASTYWGQPQHF | TGTGCCAGCACCTACTGGGGTCAGCCCCAGCATTTT
TRBJ2-7 | - | - | TRBV10-3 | CAISEWQGDPSYEQYF | TGTGCCATCAGTGAGTGGCAGGGCGATCCCTCCTACGAGCAGTACTTC
TRBJ2-3 | TRBD1 | - | TRBV27 | CASSLYRDRATDTQYF | TGTGCCAGCAGTTTATACCGGGACAGGGCCACAGATACGCAGTATTTT
TRBJ1-2 | - | once | TRBV6-5 | CASSYSWSGEPNGYTF | TGTGCCAGCAGTTACTCGTGGTCAGGTGAGCCTAATGGCTACACCTTC
TRBJ2-5 | - | - | TRBV19 | CASSTFVGGETQYF | TGTGCCAGTAGTACGTTCGTGGGTGGAGAGACCCAGTACTTC
TRBJ1-5 | TRBD1 | - | TRBV28 | CASSPLQGGGQPQHF | TGTGCCAGCAGCCCATTACAGGGGGGAGGCCAGCCCCAGCATTTT
TRBJ1-1 | - | once | TRBV10-3 | CAISESMGGKGMNTEAFF | TGTGCCATCAGTGAGTCGATGGGGGGGAAGGGCATGAACACTGAAGCTTTCTTT
TRBJ1-1 | - | - | TRBV7-6 | CASSLVGNTEAFF | TGTGCCAGCAGCTTAGTAGGGAACACTGAAGCTTTCTTT
TRBJ2-2 | - | - | TRBV19 | CASRGVANTGELFF | TGTGCCAGTAGGGGGGTTGCGAACACCGGGGAGCTGTTTTTT
TRBJ1-6 | - | - | TRBV25-1 | CASSGWGFEPLHF | TGTGCCAGCAGTGGCTGGGGGTTTGAACCCCTCCACTTT
TRBJ1-5 | TRBD1 | - | TRBV19 | CASSLGQGVYSNQPQHF | TGTGCCAGTAGTTTGGGACAGGGGGTCTATAGCAATCAGCCCCAGCATTTT
TRBJ1-3 | - | - | TRBV7-6 | CASSLGLGNTIYF | TGTGCCAGCAGCTTAGGACTTGGAAACACCATATATTTT
TRBJ1-1 | - | - | TRBV6-5 | CASSYSQVTEAFF | TGTGCCAGCAGTTACTCACAGGTGACTGAAGCTTTCTTT
TRBJ1-2 | TRBD1 | - | TRBV23-1 | CASSHRGTGGYGYTF | TGCGCCAGCAGTCATCGTGGGACAGGGGGCTATGGCTACACCTTC
TRBJ1-1 | - | - | TRBV5-8 | CASSLGLRPDDTEAFF | TGTGCCAGCAGCTTAGGGTTACGGCCGGACGACACTGAAGCTTTCTTT
TRBJ2-7 | - | - | TRBV9 | CASSVGAAEQYF | TGTGCCAGCAGCGTCGGAGCGGCCGAGCAGTACTTC
TRBJ1-4 | - | - | TRBV19 | CASTSGATNEKLFF | TGTGCCAGTACTTCAGGTGCAACTAATGAAAAACTGTTTTTT
TRBJ2-5 | TRBD2 | - | TRBV7-7 | CASSLALAGGQETQYF | TGTGCCAGCAGCTTAGCCCTAGCGGGGGGCCAAGAGACCCAGTACTTC
TRBJ2-7 | TRBD2 | - | TRBV28 | CASSLSPAPQRESYEQYF | TGTGCCAGCAGTTTAAGTCCGGCACCCCAGCGGGAGTCCTACGAGCAGTACTTC
TRBJ1-5 | TRBD1 | - | TRBV15 | CATSRDPGQGAPQHF | TGTGCCACCAGCAGAGATCCGGGACAGGGGGCGCCCCAGCATTTT
TRBJ1-2 | - | - | TRBV6-5 | CASRTTPAYGYTF | TGTGCCAGCAGAACGACCCCCGCTTATGGCTACACCTTC
TRBJ1-5 | - | - | TRBV2 | CASSENQPQHF | TGTGCCAGCAGTGAGAATCAGCCCCAGCATTTT
TRBJ1-4 | TRBD1 | - | TRBV6-1 | CATRQGAYSNEKLFF | TGTGCCACCCGACAGGGGGCTTACTCTAATGAAAAACTGTTTTTT
TRBJ1-1 | - | - | TRBV7-8 | CASSLFGGYPLTEAFF | TGTGCCAGCAGCTTATTCGGGGGGTACCCCCTTACTGAAGCTTTCTTT
TRBJ2-1 | TRBD1 | - | TRBV28 | CASSFTGGHNEQFF | TGTGCCAGCAGTTTCACAGGGGGCCACAATGAGCAGTTCTTC
TRBJ1-5 | TRBD1 | - | TRBV10-3 | CATTGDSNQPQHF | TGTGCCACTACAGGGGACAGCAATCAGCCCCAGCATTTT
TRBJ1-3 | TRBD1 | once | TRBV6-5 | CASSYSGDRVGNTIYF | TGTGCCAGCAGTTACTCCGGCGACAGGGTTGGAAACACCATATATTTT
TRBJ1-2 | - | once | TRBV19 | CASSIGSGFGYGYTF | TGTGCCAGTAGTATAGGATCGGGATTCGGCTATGGCTACACCTTC
TRBJ2-1 | TRBD1 | - | TRBV4-1 | CASSHAWDRGGGEQFF | TGCGCCAGCAGCCACGCGTGGGACAGGGGAGGTGGGGAGCAGTTCTTC
TRBJ2-2 | TRBD2 | - | TRBV11-3 | CASSLDLVGGLAGDTGELFF | TGTGCCAGCAGCTTAGATCTCGTCGGTGGGCTAGCGGGAGACACCGGGGAGCTGTTTTTT
TRBJ2-2 | - | - | TRBV5-1 | CASSLGPQDGELFF | TGCGCCAGCAGCTTGGGCCCTCAGGACGGGGAGCTGTTTTTT
TRBJ2-4 | - | few | TRBV27 | CASSLSVKNIQYF | TGTGCCAGCAGTTTATCCGTCAAAAACATTCAGTACTTC
TRBJ2-7 | TRBD2 | - | TRBV5-4 | CASSLRLAPYEQYF | TGTGCCAGCAGCCTCCGACTAGCGCCCTACGAGCAGTACTTC
TRBJ2-3 | - | - | TRBV14 | CASSQAPRDTQYF | TGTGCCAGCAGCCAAGCTCCACGGGATACGCAGTATTTT
TRBJ2-1 | - | few | TRBV27 | CASSSPWGNEQFF | TGTGCCAGCAGTTCTCCCTGGGGCAATGAGCAGTTCTTC
TRBJ1-3 | TRBD1 | few | TRBV5-6 | CASAGQGYRNTIYF | TGTGCCAGCGCAGGACAGGGTTATCGAAACACCATATATTTT
TRBJ2-4 | - | - | TRBV19 | CASSIVTAIAKNIQYF | TGTGCCAGTAGTATAGTGACAGCGATAGCCAAAAACATTCAGTACTTC
TRBJ1-1 | - | - | TRBV7-9 | CASTLGATEAFF | TGTGCCAGCACACTCGGGGCCACTGAAGCTTTCTTT
TRBJ1-1 | TRBD1 | - | TRBV6-5 | CASAPLRDSTEAFF | TGTGCCAGCGCCCCTCTCCGGGACAGCACTGAAGCTTTCTTT
TRBJ1-5 | TRBD1 | - | TRBV27 | CASSRTGWDQPQHF | TGTGCCAGCAGTCGGACAGGGTGGGATCAGCCCCAGCATTTT
TRBJ2-7 | TRBD2 | - | TRBV19 | CASSIGVSGRGSYEQYF | TGTGCCAGTAGTATAGGAGTGTCGGGGCGGGGGTCCTACGAGCAGTACTTC
TRBJ2-1 | TRBD2 | - | TRBV5-1 | CASSPHQPGLAGVGGDNEQFF | TGCGCCAGCAGCCCACACCAACCGGGACTAGCGGGAGTCGGAGGAGACAATGAGCAGTTCTTC
TRBJ1-4 | - | once | TRBV9 | CASSGAGEKLFF | TGTGCCAGCAGCGGAGCCGGTGAAAAACTGTTTTTT